The next 24 T cell receptor beta chains were all read from a single sample in a study of cytomegalovirus exposure and HLA in healthy donors. PCR involved 60 Vbeta and 13 Jbeta primers. Generated by immunoSEQ multiplex PCR, the TCRdb table keeps only in-frame clones and is missing some. The sample records about 200,000 clones, about four fifths being singletons. Sequenced input: PBMCs. These receptor sequences come from a boy aged 2 to 9 in good health and CMV-seronegative.

The rearrangement joins TRBV7-2 to TRBJ2-5; a possible D gene is TRBD2 (7 bases). The DNA end is a closer match to TRBJ2-7, so the J assignment may be wrong. This CDR3 comprises 15 residues. The V gene's germline CDR1 is SGHTA and CDR2 FQGNSA. The CDR3 sequence: CASSLSGGSYYEQYF. CDR3 bases: TGTGCCAGCAGCTTATCGGGGGGCAGCTACTACGAGCAGTACTTC.

The V gene is TRBV21-1, the J gene TRBJ1-2; the table's D gene call, TRBD1, was not cross checked with the DNA. TRBV21-1 is annotated as a pseudogene. The CDR3 is 14 residues long. CDR3 amino acids: CASSSSGHHYGYTF. The CDR3 bases are TGTGCCAGCAGCTCCTCGGGACACCACTATGGCTACACCTTC.

This clone appeared a few times. The gene calls are TRBV5-6 and TRBJ2-3, with 8 bases aligning to TRBD1. CDR3 length equals 14 residues. The V segment lost 1 base and the J segment 4 bases; nucleotides outside the gene matches: 2. In germline, CDR1 is SGHDT, CDR2 YYEEEE. The CDR3 DNA follows: TGTGCCAGCAGCTTGTGGACAGGGCCAGATACGCAGTATTTT. This gives the protein CASSLWTGPDTQYF.

The rearrangement uses TRBV15 and TRBJ1-3; D is unresolved. The CDR3 extends over 18 amino acids. The germline CDR1 and CDR2 sequences are LNHNV and YYDKDF (reference sequence). The V gene lost 1 base and the J gene lost 1 base, with 17 bases spanning the gap. CDR3 loop: CATSRGLWRIGSGNTIYF. In DNA, the CDR3 is TGTGCCACCAGCAGAGGTCTATGGAGGATCGGGTCTGGAAACACCATATATTTT. Complete variable domain (other parts from reference TRBV15 and TRBJ1-3): DAMVIQNPRYQVTQFGKPVTLSCSQTLNHNVMYWYQQKSSQAPKLLFHYYDKDFNNEADTPDNFQSRRPNTSFCFLDIRSPGLGDTAMYLCATSRGLWRIGSGNTIYFGEGSWLTVV.

The rearrangement uses TRBV5-4 and TRBJ2-3; 8 bases match TRBD2. The CDR3 length is 16 residues. J was trimmed by 4 bases and V by 4 bases; bases with no gene match: 11. The germline V gene has CDR1 SGHNT and CDR2 YYREEE (reference sequence). The CDR3 sequence is CASSLAGGEGPDTQYF. The DNA for the CDR3 is TGTGCCAGCAGCCTAGCCGGGGGGGAGGGGCCAGATACGCAGTATTTT.

V and J are TRBV6-6 and TRBJ2-1; TRBD1 matches at 8 bases. CDR1 is MNHNY and CDR2 is SVGAGI in the germline V gene (reference sequence). V was pared by 7 bases and J by 2 bases, with 4 bases of the junction left unmatched. The CDR3 length is 14 residues. The CDR3 sequence is CASTGQGTYNEQFF. The CDR3 region has the DNA TGTGCCAGCACCGGACAGGGAACCTACAATGAGCAGTTCTTC.

V and J are TRBV2 and TRBJ1-6; TRBD1 agrees at 8 bases. V shed 3 bases and J 9 bases; nucleotides not matched to a gene: 13. CDR1 is SNHLY, CDR2 FYNNEI, per germline. This CDR3 spans 17 amino acids. Written as DNA, the CDR3 is TGTGCCAGCAGTGATATAGAGGCGGCAGGGGGCGGTTCACCCCTCCACTTT. Translation: CASSDIEAAGGGSPLHF.

The V and J genes are TRBV19 and TRBJ1-6, with unresolved D. Germline CDR1 reads LNHDA; CDR2 reads SQIVND (reference sequence). Trimming stripped 3 bases from V and 8 bases from J, with 11 bases between. The CDR3 length is 14 residues. CDR3 DNA sequence: TGTGCCAGTAGTATCGCAGGCGCAGATTCACCCCTCCACTTT. It codes for CASSIAGADSPLHF.

With respect to this clone: Distinct nucleotide sequences in the sample also encode this CDR3. The chain is built from TRBV5-1 and TRBJ1-6, with 7 bases aligning to TRBD1. This CDR3 has 13 amino acids. With V trimmed by 4 bases and J by 6 bases, 1 base remained unmatched. Germline lookup yields CDR1 SGHRS and CDR2 YFSETQ. The CDR3 coding sequence is TGCGCCAGCAGCCGGGACAGTAATTCACCCCTCCACTTT. Amino acids: CASSRDSNSPLHF.

This clone was counted a single time. This chain uses TRBV7-9 with TRBJ2-1; TRBD1 matches 8 bases. CDR1 and CDR2 from the germline V gene are SEHNR and FQNEAQ (reference sequence). This CDR3 is 14 amino acids long. Trimming took 4 bases from V and 7 from J; bases not matched to a gene: 6. The CDR3 is CASSSPQGANEQFF. CDR3 bases: TGTGCCAGCAGCTCACCCCAGGGGGCGAATGAGCAGTTCTTC.

This clone was detected once. This sample also contains other DNA sequences that code for the same CDR3. CDR3 loop: CASSFQGSGYTF. In DNA form, the CDR3 reads TGTGCCAGCAGCTTCCAGGGATCTGGCTACACCTTC. The genes are TRBV7-2 and TRBJ1-2, with D perhaps matching TRBD1 (5 bases). Germline CDR1 SGHTA, CDR2 FQGNSA. This CDR3 is built from 12 residues. V was cut by 3 bases and J by 7 bases, with 9 bases left in between.

The chain couples TRBV27 to TRBJ2-2; D may be TRBD1 (5 bases). This CDR3 spans 12 amino acids. Germline V lookup: CDR1 MNHEY, CDR2 SMNVEV (reference sequence). Trimming removed 7 bases from V and 6 bases from J, with 9 bases in between. The CDR3 nucleotides are TGTGCCAGCATGGGGCAGGCCGGGGAGCTGTTTTTT. It is translated as CASMGQAGELFF.

V is TRBV7-8 and J is TRBJ1-3; D remains unclear. This CDR3 spans 13 amino acids. Per germline, CDR1 SGHVS and CDR2 FQNEAQ. The ends were cut back, 1 base at V and 5 bases at J, with 6 bases in the middle. The CDR3: CASSLDGRNTIYF. Here the CDR3 DNA reads TGTGCCAGCAGCTTAGATGGGCGAAACACCATATATTTT.

As to this clone: Other DNA sequences in the same sample also yield this CDR3. This chain joins TRBV5-4 and TRBJ2-1, with D possibly being TRBD2 (7 bases). With 4 bases removed from V and 5 bases from J, the gap between germline ends came to 16 bases. CDR3 length: 15 amino acids. The germline V gene encodes CDR1 SGHNT and CDR2 YYREEE (reference sequence). The CDR3 DNA reads as TGTGCCAGCAGCCTGGGCGGGGGCCGGGACAATGAGCAGTTCTTC. It specifies CASSLGGGRDNEQFF.

This chain links TRBV30 with TRBJ2-7, with TRBD1 as a possible D gene (6 bases). Germline CDR1 reads GTSNPN; CDR2 reads SVGIG (reference sequence). The CDR3 is made up of 16 amino acids. V was cut by 2 bases and J by 0 bases, with 17 bases left in between. The CDR3 sequence: CAWSTYGTRSSYEQYF. In DNA form, the CDR3 reads TGTGCCTGGAGTACATACGGGACAAGAAGCTCCTACGAGCAGTACTTC.

The V and J genes are TRBV7-9 and TRBJ1-2, with 7 bases lining up with TRBD1. Per the germline V gene, CDR1 is SEHNR and CDR2 is FQNEAQ (reference sequence). This CDR3 contains 15 residues. With 5 bases clipped from V and 0 bases from J, the junction kept 6 bases outside the gene matches. The CDR3 loop is CASSPPDRANYGYTF. Here the CDR3 DNA reads TGTGCCAGCAGCCCTCCCGACAGGGCTAACTATGGCTACACCTTC.

The J gene is TRBJ1-6, the V gene TRBV11-2; the D gene is possibly TRBD1 (6 bases). This CDR3 region has 16 residues. The germline V and J ends were trimmed by 7 bases and 3 bases, with 16 bases remaining between them. Germline CDR1 reads SGHAT; CDR2 reads FQNNGV. The CDR3 protein is CASTRRGRLYNSPLHF. Written as DNA, the CDR3 is TGTGCCAGCACTCGCAGGGGTCGGCTCTATAATTCACCCCTCCACTTT.

CDR3 loop: CASSVRLGGSPLHF. Written as DNA, the CDR3 is TGTGCCAGCAGCGTTCGTCTCGGGGGGTCACCCCTCCACTTT. The rearrangement links TRBV9 to TRBJ1-6; the D gene is possibly TRBD1 (5 bases). V was trimmed by 2 bases and J by 10 bases, leaving 13 bases between them. This CDR3 comprises 14 residues. Germline lookup yields CDR1 SGDLS and CDR2 YYNGEE.

The chain is built from TRBV6-6 and TRBJ2-2; D ambiguous. CDR1 and CDR2 (germline): MNHNY, SVGAGI (reference sequence). With 5 bases removed from V and 6 bases from J, the gap between germline ends came to 10 bases. The CDR3 consists of 13 residues. The CDR3 coding sequence is TGTGCCAGCAGTCTCAGTGGTGCCGGGGAGCTGTTTTTT. Residues: CASSLSGAGELFF.

The chain recombines TRBV15 with TRBJ2-2, with D maybe TRBD1 (6 bases). Looked up from germline, CDR1 is LNHNV and CDR2 is YYDKDF (reference sequence). V lost 1 base and J lost 7, with 19 bases in between. The CDR3 is 17 amino acids. DNA for the CDR3: TGTGCCACCAGCAGAGCCGGACAGTCGAGGATGTACGGGGAGCTGTTTTTT. This gives the protein CATSRAGQSRMYGELFF.

CDR3 loop: CASSKAARRWGLARGAKNIQYF. The CDR3 region has the DNA TGTGCCAGCAGCAAAGCGGCCAGACGGTGGGGCCTGGCAAGGGGAGCCAAAAACATTCAGTACTTC. This chain connects TRBV21-1 to TRBJ2-4; TRBD1 reflects the table's D call only, with no check against the DNA. TRBV21-1 is reported as a pseudogene. The CDR3 is made up of 22 amino acids.

This chain joins TRBV12-5 and TRBJ2-1; a weak D match, TRBD1 (5 bases). The length of the CDR3 is 12 residues. V gave up 5 bases and J gave up 8 bases, with 10 bases separating them. Per germline, CDR1 LGHNT and CDR2 FRNRAP. CDR3 bases: TGTGCTAGTGGTGGGTTACAGGATGAGCAGTTCTTC. Amino acids: CASGGLQDEQFF.

This sequence joins TRBV7-2 and TRBJ2-1; D might be TRBD1 (6 bases). The V gene lost 5 bases and the J gene lost 8 bases, with 16 bases spanning the gap. Germline V gives CDR1 SGHTA, CDR2 FQGNSA. CDR3 size: 14 residues. CDR3 DNA: TGTGCCAGCAGCCTCCCCACAGGGTCCGATGAGCAGTTCTTC. This translates into CASSLPTGSDEQFF.

The CDR3 DNA follows: TGTGCCAGCAGCTCGGACGTACGACTGGGGACAGTGAACACTGAAGCTTTCTTT. It translates to CASSSDVRLGTVNTEAFF. The chain links TRBV7-6 to TRBJ1-1; 7 positions match TRBD1. The CDR3 contains 18 residues. Germline trimming cut 4 bases from V and 0 bases from J; bases unmatched to any gene: 14. Per germline, CDR1 SGHVS and CDR2 FNYEAQ. Complete variable domain (other parts from reference TRBV7-6 and TRBJ1-1): GAGVSQSPRYKVTKRGQDVALRCDPISGHVSLYWYRQALGQGPEFLTYFNYEAQQDKSGLPNDRFSAERPEGSISTLTIQRTEQRDSAMYRCASSSDVRLGTVNTEAFFGQGTRLTVV.